This section outlines one T cell receptor beta chain sequence together with its context. The target antigen is unknown. The sample belongs to a study of CXCR3-negative and CXCR3-positive naive CD8 T cells. About the research overall: Roughly 140 million TRB reads in total, about 1.5 +/- 0.3 million per library. Overall study results and limits: Hydrophobicity of TRB CDR3s was greater in CXCR3-positive naive cells than in CXCR3-negative naive cells. Both naive subsets showed comparably high diversity, and memory CD8+ cells showed much lower diversity. Similar TRBV-TRBJ gene usage was seen in naive CXCR3-negative and CXCR3-positive cells, but not in memory cells.

CDR3 length equals 15 residues. Germline CDR1 reads SGHTA; CDR2 reads FQGNSA. All CD8+ T cell subsets were sorted in triplicate at fewer than 350,000 cells each. Each TRB cDNA library was prepared by 5' RACE (with UMI labels). TCRdb reanalyzed the 5' RACE reads and collapses them to one entry per CDR3 protein, without DNA. Across approximately 130,000 distinct CDR3 sequences, the top ten clones capture roughly 0.41% of the sample. What was sequenced was naive CXCR3+ CD8+ T cells from blood. Subset here: CD45RO-CCR7+CD27+CD95- naive CD8+ T cells expressing CXCR3 (TNR3+). The genes are TRBV7-2 and TRBJ2-3. The sequence was obtained from a human donor in good health. Some clones in this sample may be carry-over from other donors' samples. The CDR3 is CASSLSGSSTDTQYF.